Listed below are T cell receptor beta chains from one sample, sequenced in a study of blood T cell repertoires in COVID-19. Data came from immunoSEQ multiplex PCR; TCRdb stores just in-frame clones and leaves some out. The profile shows 400,000 to 500,000 clones, over 75% of them singletons. The sequenced sample was PBMCs or T cells enriched from blood (not recorded which). The receptors stem from a woman younger than 30 who had been exposed to COVID-19. CDR3s include the opening cysteine and the closing phenylalanine or tryptophan. A D gene is named only where the DNA matches it firmly. Expanded clones are given a class, and other clones once, few, many or no size at all.

V	J	D	size	CDR3	DNA
TRBV5-1	TRBJ1-5	NA	NA	CASSFAFQPQHF	TGCGCCAGCAGCTTTGCGTTTCAGCCCCAGCATTTT
TRBV7-3	TRBJ2-3	TRBD2	NA	CASSLSGGSTDTQYF	TGTGCCAGCAGCTTATCGGGGGGTAGCACAGATACGCAGTATTTT
TRBV15	TRBJ1-4	NA	NA	CATSPYGQGVSEKLFF	TGTGCCACCAGCCCCTACGGCCAGGGTGTGTCTGAAAAACTGTTTTTT
TRBV24-1	TRBJ2-7	TRBD1	NA	CAKSTGGGPYEQYF	TGTGCCAAATCGACAGGGGGCGGTCCCTACGAGCAGTACTTC
TRBV20-1	TRBJ1-4	NA	NA	CSASYGGTNEKLFF	TGCAGTGCTAGTTACGGGGGAACTAATGAAAAACTGTTTTTT
TRBV5-6	TRBJ2-3	TRBD1	NA	CASRGQGADTQYF	TGTGCCAGCAGAGGACAGGGGGCAGATACGCAGTATTTT
TRBV15	TRBJ2-2	NA	NA	CATSRDRGSGELFF	TGTGCCACCAGCAGAGATCGGGGTTCCGGGGAGCTGTTTTTT
TRBV6-5	TRBJ2-6	NA	NA	CASLGGSGANVLTF	TGTGCCAGTTTAGGGGGCTCTGGGGCCAACGTCCTGACTTTC
TRBV28	TRBJ2-7	TRBD2	NA	CASGKGSGSGVYEQYF	TGTGCCAGCGGGAAGGGGAGCGGGAGCGGAGTCTACGAGCAGTACTTC
TRBV7-2	TRBJ2-7	TRBD2	NA	CASSPGTSGGGSSYEQYF	TGTGCCAGCAGCCCCGGGACTAGCGGGGGTGGTAGCTCCTACGAGCAGTACTTC
TRBV27	TRBJ1-1	TRBD1	NA	CASSSYRDRGNTEAFF	TGTGCCAGCAGTTCCTACAGGGACAGGGGGAACACTGAAGCTTTCTTT
TRBV5-1	TRBJ1-2	TRBD1	NA	CASSPGQIGYTF	TGCGCCAGCAGCCCGGGACAGATAGGCTACACCTTC
TRBV19	TRBJ1-6	NA	NA	CASKRGLSSPLHF	TGTGCCAGTAAAAGGGGCCTCAGTTCACCCCTCCACTTT
TRBV19	TRBJ1-4	NA	NA	CASRAGDVDEKLFF	TGTGCCAGCCGAGCAGGGGACGTCGATGAAAAACTGTTTTTT
TRBV28	TRBJ2-7	TRBD2	NA	CASRGLAGDLEGLYEQYF	TGTGCCAGCCGCGGACTAGCGGGAGATTTAGAAGGTTTGTACGAGCAGTACTTC
TRBV18	TRBJ2-2	NA	once	CASSPPILAGPGELFF	TGTGCCAGCTCACCACCGATCCTTGCAGGGCCCGGGGAGCTGTTTTTT
TRBV4-1	TRBJ2-5	TRBD2	NA	CASSQARTSGGETQYF	TGCGCCAGCAGCCAAGCCAGGACTAGCGGGGGGGAGACCCAGTACTTC
TRBV10-2	TRBJ2-3	TRBD1	NA	CASSPTGLTDTQYF	TGCGCCAGCAGCCCGACAGGGCTCACAGATACGCAGTATTTT
TRBV4-1	TRBJ2-1	TRBD2	few	CASSQSGLPSGGLYNEQFF	TGCGCCAGCAGCCAATCTGGACTCCCTAGCGGGGGCCTTTACAATGAGCAGTTCTTC
TRBV6-5	TRBJ2-3	NA	NA	CASSVVQTTDTQYF	TGTGCCAGCAGCGTTGTACAGACCACAGATACGCAGTATTTT
TRBV28	TRBJ2-3	TRBD2	NA	CASGLAGAFGGTDTQYF	TGTGCCAGCGGACTAGCGGGAGCCTTCGGGGGCACAGATACGCAGTATTTT
TRBV11-1	TRBJ2-1	TRBD2	NA	CASSPGLALGNEQFF	TGTGCCAGCAGCCCAGGACTAGCGTTGGGCAATGAGCAGTTCTTC
TRBV5-6	TRBJ1-2	NA	NA	CASSAGGRANYGYTF	TGTGCCAGCTCGGCGGGGGGGCGAGCTAACTATGGCTACACCTTC
TRBV4-1	TRBJ1-6	NA	NA	CASSPVSGTGGAPLHF	TGCGCCAGCAGCCCAGTCTCCGGGACTGGGGGGGCACCCCTCCACTTT
TRBV18	TRBJ2-5	TRBD2	NA	CASSPIAGDQETQYF	TGTGCCAGCTCACCCATCGCGGGGGACCAAGAGACCCAGTACTTC
TRBV6-5	TRBJ2-7	TRBD2	NA	CASRLAGNGYEQYF	TGTGCCAGCAGACTAGCGGGAAACGGCTACGAGCAGTACTTC
TRBV11-2	TRBJ1-6	NA	few	CASSLAQTGYNSPLHF	TGTGCCAGCAGCTTGGCCCAGACAGGATATAATTCACCCCTCCACTTT
TRBV18	TRBJ1-2	NA	NA	CASSPGPSGLGYGYTF	TGTGCCAGCTCACCGGGGCCTAGCGGGCTAGGGTATGGCTACACCTTC
TRBV10-3	TRBJ1-4	TRBD1	NA	CAISRDRATNEKLFF	TGTGCCATCAGCCGAGACAGGGCAACTAATGAAAAACTGTTTTTT
TRBV10-3	TRBJ2-7	NA	few	CAISESGGEQYF	TGTGCCATCAGTGAGTCAGGGGGCGAGCAGTACTTC
TRBV6-5	TRBJ2-7	TRBD1	once	CASREIGGTYEQYF	TGTGCCAGCAGGGAGATAGGGGGCACCTACGAGCAGTACTTC
TRBV4-1	TRBJ2-7	TRBD1	NA	CASSQEWGQGGEQYF	TGCGCCAGCAGCCAAGAATGGGGACAGGGAGGCGAGCAGTACTTC
TRBV25-1	TRBJ1-6	NA	NA	CASSEFPGDGSPLHF	TGTGCCAGCAGTGAATTTCCCGGGGATGGTTCACCCCTCCACTTT
TRBV5-8	TRBJ1-1	TRBD1	NA	CASSPGTGAGKTEAFF	TGTGCCAGCAGCCCCGGGACAGGGGCGGGAAAAACTGAAGCTTTCTTT
TRBV19	TRBJ1-1	NA	NA	CASSPIGSGTEAFF	TGTGCCAGTAGCCCTATTGGTTCGGGCACTGAAGCTTTCTTT
TRBV10-3	TRBJ2-7	NA	few	CATMAGYEQYF	TGTGCAACGATGGCGGGCTACGAGCAGTACTTC
TRBV7-6	TRBJ1-1	NA	NA	CASSDRMNTEAFF	TGTGCCAGCAGTGACAGAATGAACACTGAAGCTTTCTTT
TRBV4-1	TRBJ2-7	NA	once	CASSQDMGVADEQYF	TGCGCCAGCAGCCAAGATATGGGGGTAGCGGACGAGCAGTACTTC
TRBV28	TRBJ1-4	NA	NA	CASSSRGWSNEKLFF	TGTGCCAGCAGTTCCAGGGGTTGGTCTAATGAAAAACTGTTTTTT
TRBV4-1	TRBJ2-2	NA	NA	CASSQDGRSGELFF	TGCGCCAGCAGCCAAGATGGGAGGAGCGGGGAGCTGTTTTTT
TRBV10-2	TRBJ2-1	TRBD2	NA	CASQPLLADKYNEQFF	TGCGCCAGCCAGCCCCTACTAGCGGACAAATACAATGAGCAGTTCTTC
TRBV29-1	TRBJ2-1	TRBD2	NA	CSAGPGRGEQFF	TGCAGCGCTGGTCCGGGGAGGGGTGAGCAGTTCTTC
TRBV13	TRBJ2-7	NA	NA	CASSLPGSSIEQYF	TGTGCCAGCAGCCTGCCGGGTTCCTCGATCGAGCAGTACTTC
TRBV25-1	TRBJ2-7	NA	NA	CLRAPRDTLFYEQYF	TGTCTTCGGGCGCCCCGGGACACCCTTTTCTACGAGCAGTACTTC
TRBV3-1/TRBV3-2	TRBJ1-1	NA	NA	CASSQVMNTEAFF	TGTGCCAGCAGCCAAGTTATGAACACTGAAGCTTTCTTT
TRBV29-1	TRBJ2-1	NA	NA	CSVGSRENEQFF	TGCAGCGTTGGGTCCAGGGAAAATGAGCAGTTCTTC